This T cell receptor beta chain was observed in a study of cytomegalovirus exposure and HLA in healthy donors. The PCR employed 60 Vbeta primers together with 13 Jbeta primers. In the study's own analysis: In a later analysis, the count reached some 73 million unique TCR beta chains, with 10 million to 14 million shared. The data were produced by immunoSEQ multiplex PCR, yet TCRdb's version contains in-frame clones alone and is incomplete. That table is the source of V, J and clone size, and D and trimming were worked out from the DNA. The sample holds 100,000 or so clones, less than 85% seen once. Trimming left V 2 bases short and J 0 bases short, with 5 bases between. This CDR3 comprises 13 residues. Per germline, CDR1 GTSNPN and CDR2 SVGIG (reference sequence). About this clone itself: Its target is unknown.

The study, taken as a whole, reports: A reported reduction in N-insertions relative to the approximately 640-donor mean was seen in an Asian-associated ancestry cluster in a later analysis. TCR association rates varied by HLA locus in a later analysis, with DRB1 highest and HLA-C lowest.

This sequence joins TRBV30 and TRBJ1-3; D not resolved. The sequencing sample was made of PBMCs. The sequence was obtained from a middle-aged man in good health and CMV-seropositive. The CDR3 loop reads CAWSWASGNTIYF. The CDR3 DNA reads TGTGCCTGGAGTTGGGCCTCTGGAAACACCATATATTTT.